The 15 T cell receptor beta chains listed next were all sequenced from one sample in a study of breast tumors, draining lymph nodes, adjacent tissues. The lymph nodes were axillary draining lymph nodes from breast cancer patients. TCRdb re-called the multiplex PCR reads with MiXCR, one entry per CDR3 protein. The data contain 85,000 to 130,000 distinct CDR3 sequences, approximately 28% of them singletons. Source material: axillary lymph node tissue. The source is a female donor with breast cancer. Some clones in this sample may be carry-over from other donors' samples.

In this sample, this clonotype turned up many times. The V and J genes are TRBV7-9 and TRBJ2-2; 10 nucleotides agree with TRBD1. The V and J ends lost 5 bases and 6 bases, in that order; junction bases with no gene match: 6. Germline V gene data show CDR1 as SEHNR and CDR2 as FQNEAQ (reference sequence). CDR3 length: 15 residues. DNA of the CDR3: TGTGCCAGCAGCCAGACAGGGGGCGTTGCCGGGGAGCTGTTTTTT. This encodes CASSQTGGVAGELFF.

This clonotype was counted ten times or more. V and J are TRBV7-9 and TRBJ2-3; D remains unclear. The CDR3 length is 13 residues. Germline CDR1 reads SEHNR; CDR2 reads FQNEAQ (reference sequence). Trimming shortened V by 5 bases and J by 0 bases, and 6 bases separated the two germline ends. The CDR3, as DNA: TGTGCCAGCAGCCCCACTAGCACAGATACGCAGTATTTT. Amino acid sequence: CASSPTSTDTQYF.

Concerning this clonotype: It may be a read error: a sequence one base away is much more abundant. Since the CDR3 does not end with the conserved phenylalanine or tryptophan, this likely comes from a read error. The chain couples TRBV7-9 to TRBJ2-1; 7 bases fit TRBD1. The CDR3 is 14 residues long. Germline loops: CDR1 SEHNR, CDR2 FQNEAQ (reference sequence). V lost 3 bases, J lost 5 bases, and 4 bases stayed unmatched. As DNA, the CDR3 is TGTGCCAGCAGCTTGGGGCAGGGGGACAATGAGCAGTTCCTC. This sequence encodes CASSLGQGDNEQFL.

The table lists this clonotype with many counts. This chain joins TRBV6-5 and TRBJ1-2, with 8 bases matching TRBD1. The CDR3 has 16 residues. Trimming removed 6 bases from V and 8 bases from J; junction bases left unmatched: 17. Germline CDR1 MNHEY, CDR2 SVGAGI. CDR3 residues: CASRTGDSDRDGGYTF. As DNA, the CDR3 is TGTGCCAGCAGAACTGGCGACTCGGACAGGGACGGCGGCTACACCTTC.

Only a few counts were recorded for this clonotype. The chain carries TRBV2 and TRBJ1-6, with D perhaps TRBD1 (6 bases). With 4 bases removed from V and 6 bases from J, the gap between germline ends came to 7 bases. The CDR3 has 13 residues. CDR1 is SNHLY and CDR2 is FYNNEI in the germline V gene. CDR3 residues: CASSVGGNSPLHF. The CDR3 DNA follows: TGTGCCAGCAGTGTAGGGGGTAATTCACCCCTCCACTTT.

V usage is TRBV27 and J usage is TRBJ2-1; TRBD1 aligns across 7 bases. The CDR3 runs to 17 residues. The germline gives CDR1 MNHEY, CDR2 SMNVEV (reference sequence). V was pared by 3 bases and J by 0 bases, with 8 bases of the junction left unmatched. DNA for the CDR3: TGTGCCAGCAGTTTTGAGGGACAGTGGAGCTCCTACAATGAGCAGTTCTTC. This gives the protein CASSFEGQWSSYNEQFF.

This clonotype was picked up many times. This chain connects TRBV13 to TRBJ1-3, with 8 bases aligning to TRBD1. The V gene end was trimmed by 2 bases and the J gene end by 4 bases; junction bases not matched to a gene: 7. The CDR3 has 16 residues. Per the germline V gene, CDR1 is PRHDT and CDR2 is FYEKMQ (reference sequence). This chain's CDR3 is CASSLSGQGSGNTIYF. CDR3 sequence (DNA): TGTGCCAGCAGCTTATCCGGACAGGGATCGGGAAACACCATATATTTT. Using reference TRBV13 and TRBJ1-3 for the parts outside the CDR3, the full variable domain is AAGVIQSPRHLIKEKRETATLKCYPIPRHDTVYWYQQGPGQDPQFLISFYEKMQSDKGSIPDRFSAQQFSDYHSELNMSSLELGDSALYFCASSLSGQGSGNTIYFGEGSWLTVV.

This clonotype was seen repeatedly, ten times or more. The rearrangement links TRBV7-9 to TRBJ1-2; D gene unclear. The germline V gene has CDR1 SEHNR and CDR2 FQNEAQ (reference sequence). This CDR3 comprises 14 residues. V was shortened by 4 bases and J by 2 bases, with 11 bases between the two germline ends. CDR3 in DNA: TGTGCCAGCAGCTCGAGGGCAGGCAACTATGGCTACACCTTC. Translating it yields CASSSRAGNYGYTF.

At least ten counts were recorded for this clonotype. The chain combines TRBV12-3 or TRBV12-4 with TRBJ1-2; TRBD1 matches 8 bases. The V segment lost 6 bases and the J segment 8 bases; nucleotides outside the gene matches: 5. CDR3 length: 12 residues. The CDR3, as DNA: TGTGCCAGCAGCTTCAGGGGGCTCGGCTACACCTTC. Protein: CASSFRGLGYTF.

This clonotype was observed many times. The chain has TRBV2 and TRBJ2-1; TRBD2 agrees at 11 bases. With V trimmed by 3 bases and J by 2 bases, 9 bases remained unmatched. Germline V CDR1 and CDR2: SNHLY, FYNNEI. The CDR3 is 18 residues long. The CDR3 loop reads CASSERPSGGFAYNEQFF. In nucleotides, the CDR3 is TGTGCCAGCAGTGAGAGGCCTAGCGGGGGGTTCGCCTACAATGAGCAGTTCTTC.

This clonotype appeared many times. The V call is TRBV7-2, the J call TRBJ2-5, with 10 nucleotides matching TRBD2. Germline V CDR1 and CDR2: SGHTA, FQGNSA. There are 17 residues in the CDR3. Unmatched junction bases numbered 16, after V lost 3 bases and J lost 9 bases. Here the CDR3 DNA reads TGTGCCAGCAGCTTCACCGGGGCTAGCGGGGGTTGGGAGCCCCAGTACTTC. Protein sequence: CASSFTGASGGWEPQYF.

V and J are TRBV6-6 and TRBJ2-5, with 8 positions matching TRBD1. The V gene end was trimmed by 5 bases and the J gene end by 3 bases; junction bases not matched to a gene: 11. Germline lookup yields CDR1 MNHNY and CDR2 SVGAGI (reference sequence). The CDR3 totals 16 residues. The CDR3 DNA is TGTGCCAGCAGTGAGTTCGACAGGGGCACTGAAGAGACCCAGTACTTC. Residues: CASSEFDRGTEETQYF.

About this clonotype: This CDR3 fails to terminate in the conserved phenylalanine or tryptophan, so it likely reflects a read error. The chain is built from TRBV7-2 and TRBJ2-7; D is unclear. V shed 5 bases and J shed 4 bases, with 15 bases lying between them. CDR1 and CDR2 from the germline V gene are SGHTA and FQGNSA. The CDR3 consists of 14 residues. CDR3 in DNA: TGTGCCAGCAGCCTCGGCAGGTTGGCGTACGAGCAGTACTCC. Residues: CASSLGRLAYEQYS.

This clonotype was seen ten or more times. The rearrangement uses TRBV7-9 and TRBJ1-2, with D uncertain. Deletions cut 4 bases from V and 0 bases from J, with 12 bases between. Germline CDR1 and CDR2: SEHNR and FQNEAQ (reference sequence). This CDR3 is built from 15 residues. The CDR3 DNA is TGTGCCAGCAGCTCCCCTCCGCGAGCTAACTATGGCTACACCTTC. This codes for CASSSPPRANYGYTF.

V is TRBV29-1 and J is TRBJ1-2, with a weak D call TRBD1 (5 bases). Germline CDR1 reads SQVTM; CDR2 reads ANQGSEA. CDR3 length: 14 amino acids. V was cut by 0 bases and J by 11 bases, with 19 bases left in between. The CDR3 region is CSVEDSGVDYRYTF. DNA for the CDR3: TGCAGCGTTGAAGATTCGGGGGTGGACTATCGATACACCTTC.